This T cell receptor (beta chain) stems from a study of CD8+ T cells in alopecia areata. Study background: Patients remained on tofacitinib for 6 to 18 months and then went 6 months without it. Study-level points and caveats: Expanded CD8+ clones among the top 100, and scalp clonality, were significantly decreased by tofacitinib. Resident alphabeta T-cell populations of normal skin are likewise subject to sequencing in scalp samples.

Trimming cost V 3 bases and J 0 bases, with 11 bases left between them. Germline lookup yields CDR1 LNHNV and CDR2 YYDKDF (reference sequence). This CDR3 region has 16 residues. The treatment denotes: oral pan-JAK inhibitor, 5-10 mg twice daily. To note about this clone: What it binds is not known.

Reverse transcription of extracted RNA yielded cDNA, which provided the sequencing template. Measured with immunoSEQ multiplex PCR; TCRdb has only the in-frame clones, and not every one. The sample holds under 95,000 clones, just over 70% seen once. Sequenced here: CD8+ T cells sorted from blood, sampled at roughly week 45, from a patient treated with tofacitinib. This chain joins TRBV15 and TRBJ1-4; unclear D gene. This sequence originates from a human donor with alopecia areata. The CDR3 region is CATSRELGATNEKLFF. CDR3 nucleotides: TGTGCCACCAGCAGGGAGCTCGGAGCAACTAATGAAAAACTGTTTTTT.